This T cell receptor (beta chain) originates from a study of blood T cell repertoires in COVID-19. Study-level information: The United States, Italy and Spain provided the acute and convalescent COVID-19 samples. PBMCs, B-cell-depleted T cells, or T cells provided the cDNA or gDNA that made up the material.

Authors' analysis steps: Amplification from reference gene primers served as the basis for estimated nucleated cell counts. Assay: immunoSEQ multiplex PCR; the TCRdb copy retains only in-frame clones and omits some. Clone size and V and J calls were adopted from that table, with D and trimming inferred from the DNA. Altogether around 500,000 clones are present, about 88% being singletons, with the ten largest covering roughly 8%. The CDR3 consists of 15 residues. J lost 8 bases, V lost 6 bases, and 8 bases had no gene match. CDR1 is LNHDA and CDR2 is SQIVND in the germline V gene (reference sequence). Participants had their cohort set by participant-reported clinical history.

Sequencing was carried out using PBMCs or T cells enriched from blood (not recorded which). The TCR comes from a woman aged 55-70 years who had recovered from COVID-19. The chain employs TRBV19 and TRBJ2-1; 12 bases line up with TRBD1. The CDR3 protein is CASSPIGTGGDEQFF. The CDR3, as DNA: TGTGCCAGTAGCCCGATCGGGACAGGGGGCGATGAGCAGTTCTTC.